These 7 T cell receptor beta chains originate from one sample sequenced in a study of blood T cell repertoires in COVID-19 (dated by TCRdb to about 2020). Libraries were constructed by the immunoSEQ multiplex PCR assay. Sourced from immuneACCESS, this table was stored by TCRdb with only in-frame sequences that have V and J called. A share of the clones is absent; for the studies checked, an unresolved V gene accounts for under half, and the remainder has no known explanation. This sample gives about 150,000 clones in total; approximately 87% of them show up just once. The ten largest clones take up roughly two fifths of the sample. The sample taken for sequencing was peripheral blood. The receptors here all came from a man in his fifties who had recovered from COVID-19.

In this sample, this clone turned up a few times. The chain links TRBV7-9 to TRBJ2-3; TRBD1 is a possible D gene (6 bases). The germline V and J ends were trimmed by 3 bases and 2 bases, with 9 bases remaining between them. Germline values: CDR1 SEHNR, CDR2 FQNEAQ (reference sequence). The length of the CDR3 is 14 residues. CDR3 sequence (DNA): TGTGCCAGCAGCTTTGGACAGCACACAGATACGCAGTATTTT. Its protein is CASSFGQHTDTQYF. The full variable domain, in which reference TRBV7-9 and TRBJ2-3 provide the parts outside the CDR3, is DTGVSQNPRHKITKRGQNVTFRCDPISEHNRLYWYRQTLGQGPEFLTYFQNEAQLEKSRLLSDRFSAERPKGSFSTLEIQRTEQGDSAMYLCASSFGQHTDTQYFGPGTRLTVL.

This rearrangement joins TRBV7-8 to TRBJ1-1; 7 nucleotides match TRBD1. The length of the CDR3 is 14 residues. The V gene end was trimmed by 5 bases and the J gene end by 9 bases; junction bases not matched to a gene: 12. The germline CDR1 and CDR2 sequences are SGHVS and FQNEAQ. CDR3 in DNA: TGTGCCAGCAGCGCCCGATCCGGGACAGAAAAAGCTTTCTTT. This gives the protein CASSARSGTEKAFF.

This clone has only a few counts. The chain recombines TRBV6-1 with TRBJ1-5; possible D gene TRBD1, 5 bases. Germline CDR1 MNHNS, CDR2 SASEGT. The V end was cut by 2 bases, the J end by 4 bases, with 9 bases between. The CDR3 spans 14 residues. For the CDR3, the DNA is TGTGCCAGCAGTGAAATCCCAGGGAATCAGCCCCAGCATTTT. It codes for CASSEIPGNQPQHF.

V usage is TRBV9 and J usage is TRBJ2-3; TRBD1 aligns across 8 bases. The CDR3 length is 14 residues. Germline lookup yields CDR1 SGDLS and CDR2 YYNGEE. Unmatched junction bases numbered 5, after V lost 3 bases and J lost 5 bases. CDR3 amino acids: CASSGTGQGDTQYF. In nucleotides, the CDR3 is TGTGCCAGCAGCGGGACAGGGCAGGGAGATACGCAGTATTTT.

This clone was observed a handful of times. V usage is TRBV9 and J usage is TRBJ1-6, with D perhaps matching TRBD1 (5 bases). CDR1 SGDLS and CDR2 YYNGEE come from the germline V gene. V gave up 0 bases and J gave up 11 bases, with 9 bases separating them. The CDR3 spans 13 residues. In DNA form, the CDR3 reads TGTGCCAGCAGCGTAGCTCACAGGACACCCCTCCACTTT. Amino acids: CASSVAHRTPLHF.

The V and J genes are TRBV6-5 and TRBJ1-1, with D hard to call. The CDR3 is made up of 15 amino acids. V dropped 0 bases and J dropped 5 bases, with 13 bases sitting between them. Germline lookup yields CDR1 MNHEY and CDR2 SVGAGI. CDR3 loop: CASSYSTAGGTEAFF. For the CDR3, the DNA is TGTGCCAGCAGTTACTCGACGGCGGGTGGGACTGAAGCTTTCTTT.

The rearrangement uses TRBV6-5 and TRBJ2-7; the D is unclear. The CDR3 totals 14 residues. Deletions cut 3 bases from V and 0 bases from J, with 9 bases between. Germline-derived CDR1 and CDR2 are MNHEY and SVGAGI. CDR3 sequence: CASSYARSSYEQYF. The CDR3 DNA follows: TGTGCCAGCAGTTATGCGCGGAGCTCCTACGAGCAGTACTTC.